This TCR beta chain came from a study of cytomegalovirus exposure and HLA in healthy donors. Whole-study results and caveats: Later analysis demonstrated an association between a missense DCLRE1C variant and TCR beta V- and J-gene trimming.

Details on this clone: What it recognizes is unknown.

V lost 5 bases and J 8 bases, leaving 21 bases between the germline ends. Germline assignment: CDR1 WSHSY and CDR2 SAAADI. The CDR3 runs 16 residues. PCR involved 60 Vbeta and 13 Jbeta primers. The method was immunoSEQ multiplex PCR; TCRdb's version includes in-frame clones alone and lacks a portion of them. The sample shows 90,000 to 100,000 clones, around 77% of them seen only once. V and J are TRBV10-2 and TRBJ1-4; unclear D gene. The material sequenced was PBMCs. This clonotype was sampled from a woman aged 55-70 years in good health and CMV-seropositive. The CDR3 reads CASSFQTPTTGEKLFF. The CDR3, as DNA: TGCGCCAGCAGTTTCCAGACACCTACGACGGGGGAAAAACTGTTTTTT.